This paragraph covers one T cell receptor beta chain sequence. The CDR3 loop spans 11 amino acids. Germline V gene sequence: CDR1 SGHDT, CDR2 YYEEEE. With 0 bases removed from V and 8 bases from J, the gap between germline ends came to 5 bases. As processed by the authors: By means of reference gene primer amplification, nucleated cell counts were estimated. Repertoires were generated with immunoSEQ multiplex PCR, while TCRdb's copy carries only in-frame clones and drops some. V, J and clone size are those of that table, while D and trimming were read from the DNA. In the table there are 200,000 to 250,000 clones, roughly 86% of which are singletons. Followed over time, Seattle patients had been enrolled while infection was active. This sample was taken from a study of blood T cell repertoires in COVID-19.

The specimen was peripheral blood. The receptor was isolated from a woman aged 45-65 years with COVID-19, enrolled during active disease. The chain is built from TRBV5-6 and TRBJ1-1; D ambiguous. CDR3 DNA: TGTGCCAGCAGCTTGGCCAGGGAAGCTTTCTTT. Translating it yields CASSLAREAFF.